This record looks at one TCR beta chain sequence and its context. Per the germline V gene, CDR1 is MGHRA and CDR2 is YSYEKL. The CDR3 sequence is 15 residues long. Trimming cost V 3 bases and J 2 bases; bases outside gene matches: 7. Assay used: immunoSEQ multiplex PCR; TCRdb lists only in-frame clones, some missing. The sample lists around 20,000 clones; 74% were seen once. The sample originates from a study of OX40 agonist ivuxolimab in advanced cancers. About the study: Partial response was recorded in three patients: one hepatocellular carcinoma and two cutaneous melanoma cases.

V usage is TRBV4-1 and J usage is TRBJ2-7, with TRBD1 matching over 7 bases. The sequenced sample was CD4+ or CD8+ T cells sorted from blood, obtained in a trial of the OX40 agonist ivuxolimab. This receptor was obtained from an adult with an advanced solid tumor such as melanoma, head and neck, liver or kidney cancer. This chain's CDR3 is CASSQISGTAYEQYF. Written as DNA, the CDR3 is TGCGCCAGCAGCCAGATTTCCGGGACAGCCTACGAGCAGTACTTC.